This T cell receptor beta chain was retrieved from a study of long-term antiretroviral therapy in people with HIV. Whole-study results and caveats: Post-treatment diversity went higher with ART but stayed below transplant donor controls. Repertoires with HIV possessed tighter CDR3 length spans than those of controls. Whichever time point was examined, clones expanded before ART dominated the repertoire.

Each donor had at least one pre-ART and at least two post-ART PBMC samples. V gave up 2 bases and J gave up 0 bases, with 11 bases separating them. Germline V gene lookup returns CDR1 MNHEY and CDR2 SVGAGI. The CDR3 runs to 16 residues. Concerning this clone: Its antigen is currently unknown.

This was the immunoSEQ v3.0 assay at survey level. The repertoire was sequenced with immunoSEQ multiplex PCR; TCRdb's copy has only in-frame clones and lacks some. This table holds 17,000 or so clones, 75% to 85% found once. This receptor was identified in a young man with HIV. The gene calls are TRBV6-5 and TRBJ1-3, with D hard to call. The starting material was unsorted PBMCs, obtained 0.3 years after starting antiretroviral therapy. CDR3: CASSYGIGSSGNTIYF. CDR3 coding DNA: TGTGCCAGCAGTTACGGTATTGGGAGCTCTGGAAACACCATATATTTT.